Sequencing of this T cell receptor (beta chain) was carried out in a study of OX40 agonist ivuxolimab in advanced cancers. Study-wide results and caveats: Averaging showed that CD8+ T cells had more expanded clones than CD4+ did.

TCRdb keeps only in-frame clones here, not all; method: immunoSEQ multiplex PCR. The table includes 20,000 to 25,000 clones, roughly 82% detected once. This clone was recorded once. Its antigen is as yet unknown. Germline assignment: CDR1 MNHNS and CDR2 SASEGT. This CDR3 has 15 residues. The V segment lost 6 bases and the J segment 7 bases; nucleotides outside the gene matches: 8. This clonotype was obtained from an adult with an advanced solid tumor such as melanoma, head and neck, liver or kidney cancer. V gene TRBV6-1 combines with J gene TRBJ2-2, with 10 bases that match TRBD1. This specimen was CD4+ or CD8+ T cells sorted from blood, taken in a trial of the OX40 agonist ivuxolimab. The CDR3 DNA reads TGTGCCAGCAGGGACCCGACAGGGGGCGGCGGGGAGCTGTTTTTT. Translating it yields CASRDPTGGGGELFF.